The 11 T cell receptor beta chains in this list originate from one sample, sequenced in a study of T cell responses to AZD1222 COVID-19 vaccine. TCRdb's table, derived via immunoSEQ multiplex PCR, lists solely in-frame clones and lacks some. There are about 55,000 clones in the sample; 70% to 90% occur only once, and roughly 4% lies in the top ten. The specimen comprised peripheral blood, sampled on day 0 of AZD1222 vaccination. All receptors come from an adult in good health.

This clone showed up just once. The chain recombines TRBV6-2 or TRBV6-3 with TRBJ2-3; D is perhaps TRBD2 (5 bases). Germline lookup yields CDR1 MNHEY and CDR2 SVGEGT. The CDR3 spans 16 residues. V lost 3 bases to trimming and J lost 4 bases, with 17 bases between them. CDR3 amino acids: CASSYLGRKRADTQYF. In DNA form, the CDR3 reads TGTGCCAGCAGTTATCTCGGTCGAAAGAGGGCAGATACGCAGTATTTT.

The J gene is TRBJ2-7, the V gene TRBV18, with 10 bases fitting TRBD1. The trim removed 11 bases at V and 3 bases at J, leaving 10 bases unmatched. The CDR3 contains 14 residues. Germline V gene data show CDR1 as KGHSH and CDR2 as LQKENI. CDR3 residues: CASGVGQGVYEQYF. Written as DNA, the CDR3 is TGTGCCTCGGGCGTAGGACAGGGGGTCTACGAGCAGTACTTC.

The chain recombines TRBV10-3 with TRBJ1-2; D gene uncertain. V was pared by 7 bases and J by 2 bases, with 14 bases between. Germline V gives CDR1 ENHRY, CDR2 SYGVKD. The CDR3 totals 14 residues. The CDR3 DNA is TGTGCCATCACCCCGGGAGGTCAGAACTATGGCTACACCTTC. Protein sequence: CAITPGGQNYGYTF.

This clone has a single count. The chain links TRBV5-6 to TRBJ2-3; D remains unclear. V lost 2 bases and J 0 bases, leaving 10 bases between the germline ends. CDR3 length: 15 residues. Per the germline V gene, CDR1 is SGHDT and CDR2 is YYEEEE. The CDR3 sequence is CASSFKVSSTDTQYF. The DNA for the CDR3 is TGTGCCAGCAGCTTCAAGGTATCTAGCACAGATACGCAGTATTTT.

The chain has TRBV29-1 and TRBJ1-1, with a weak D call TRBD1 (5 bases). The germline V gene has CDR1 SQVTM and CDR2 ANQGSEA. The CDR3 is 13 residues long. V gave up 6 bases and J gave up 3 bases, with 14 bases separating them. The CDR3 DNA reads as TGCAGCGTGCTCCGCGGGGCTGACACTGAAGCTTTCTTT. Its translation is CSVLRGADTEAFF. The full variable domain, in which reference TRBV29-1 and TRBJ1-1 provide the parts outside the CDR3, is SAVISQKPSRDICQRGTSLTIQCQVDSQVTMMFWYRQQPGQSLTLIATANQGSEATYESGFVIDKFPISRPNLTFSTLTVSNMSPEDSSIYLCSVLRGADTEAFFGQGTRLTVV.

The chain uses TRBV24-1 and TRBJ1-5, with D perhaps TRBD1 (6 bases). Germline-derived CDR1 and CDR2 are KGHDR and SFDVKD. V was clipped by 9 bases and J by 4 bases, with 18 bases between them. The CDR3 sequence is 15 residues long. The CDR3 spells CATLLGGDWNQPQHF. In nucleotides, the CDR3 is TGTGCCACCCTGCTAGGGGGGGATTGGAATCAGCCCCAGCATTTT.

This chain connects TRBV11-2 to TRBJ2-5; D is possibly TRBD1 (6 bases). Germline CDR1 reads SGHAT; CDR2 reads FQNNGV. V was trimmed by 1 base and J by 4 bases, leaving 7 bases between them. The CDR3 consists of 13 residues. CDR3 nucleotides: TGTGCCAGCAGCTTAGGGGGGCGAGAGACCCAGTACTTC. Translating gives CASSLGGRETQYF. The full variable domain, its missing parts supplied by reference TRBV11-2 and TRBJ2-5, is EAGVAQSPRYKIIEKRQSVAFWCNPISGHATLYWYQQILGQGPKLLIQFQNNGVVDDSQLPKDRFSAERLKGVDSTLKIQPAKLEDSAVYLCASSLGGRETQYFGPGTRLLVL.

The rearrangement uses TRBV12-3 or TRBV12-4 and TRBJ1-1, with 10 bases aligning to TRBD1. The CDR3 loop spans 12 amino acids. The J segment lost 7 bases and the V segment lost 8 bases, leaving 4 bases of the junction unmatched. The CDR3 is CASGQGGGEAFF. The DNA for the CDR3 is TGTGCCAGCGGACAGGGGGGAGGTGAAGCTTTCTTT.

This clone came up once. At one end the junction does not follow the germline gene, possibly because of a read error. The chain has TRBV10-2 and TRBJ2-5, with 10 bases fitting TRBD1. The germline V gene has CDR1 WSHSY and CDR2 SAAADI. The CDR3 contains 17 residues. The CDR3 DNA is TGCGTCAGCAGCCCCGGACAGGGGGTTCGGGGTCAAGAGACCCAGTACTTC. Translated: CVSSPGQGVRGQETQYF.

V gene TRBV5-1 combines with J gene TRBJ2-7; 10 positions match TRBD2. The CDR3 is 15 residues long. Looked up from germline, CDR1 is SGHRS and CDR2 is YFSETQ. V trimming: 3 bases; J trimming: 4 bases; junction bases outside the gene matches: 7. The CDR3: CASSYWTSGDYEQYF. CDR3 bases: TGCGCCAGCAGCTATTGGACTAGCGGTGATTACGAGCAGTACTTC.

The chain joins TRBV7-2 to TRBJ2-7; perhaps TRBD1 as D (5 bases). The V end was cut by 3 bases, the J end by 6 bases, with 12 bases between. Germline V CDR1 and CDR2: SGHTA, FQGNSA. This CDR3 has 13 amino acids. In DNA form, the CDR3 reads TGTGCCAGCAGCTTGATTGACAGTCGCGAGCAGTACTTC. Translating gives CASSLIDSREQYF.